The 25 T cell receptor beta chains listed next were all sequenced from one sample in a study of shared clonotypes between healthy human individuals. Clones were read by immunoSEQ multiplex PCR, and TCRdb kept only the in-frame ones, dropping some. Here the sample spans about 1.5 million clones, 98% being singletons. Sequencing was done on a sample of naive CD4+ T cells sorted from blood. Subset meaning: CD45RA+ positively selected. The receptors shown here come from a man aged 25 to 40 in good health.

The rearrangement uses TRBV18 and TRBJ1-2; D remains unclear. CDR1 is KGHSH, CDR2 LQKENI, per germline. The CDR3 consists of 15 residues. Trimming removed 0 bases from V and 2 bases from J, with 10 bases in between. CDR3 loop: CASSPPAGANYGYTF. DNA for the CDR3: TGTGCCAGCTCACCACCGGCGGGCGCGAACTATGGCTACACCTTC.

This clone was seen only once. The CDR3 spells CASRSQGSRTTGELFF. Here the CDR3 DNA reads TGTGCCAGCAGATCCCAGGGTAGTAGAACCACCGGGGAGCTGTTTTTT. This chain connects TRBV5-4 to TRBJ2-2; maybe TRBD1 (5 bases). CDR3 size: 16 residues. V was pared by 5 bases and J by 4 bases, with 18 bases between. Germline lookup yields CDR1 SGHNT and CDR2 YYREEE (reference sequence).

Concerning this clone itself: Other DNA sequences in the same sample also yield this CDR3. The V gene is TRBV18, the J gene TRBJ2-2; unclear D gene. Per the germline V gene, CDR1 is KGHSH and CDR2 is LQKENI. This CDR3 comprises 13 residues. The V gene lost 3 bases and the J gene lost 4 bases, with 6 bases spanning the gap. As DNA, the CDR3 is TGTGCCAGCTCACCTCTAGGCACCGGGGAGCTGTTTTTT. It translates to CASSPLGTGELFF.

This sequence joins TRBV10-1 and TRBJ2-2, with 9 nucleotides matching TRBD2. V lost 5 bases, J lost 7 bases, and 8 bases stayed unmatched. The germline CDR1 and CDR2 sequences are WNHNN and SYGVQD (reference sequence). This CDR3 has 15 amino acids. The CDR3 region is CASSRVAGVFGELFF. As DNA, the CDR3 is TGCGCCAGCAGTCGAGTAGCGGGAGTGTTCGGGGAGCTGTTTTTT.

As regards this clone: Distinct nucleotide sequences in the sample also encode this CDR3. The gene calls are TRBV4-1 and TRBJ2-5; D is possibly TRBD2 (5 bases). Germline-derived CDR1 and CDR2 are MGHRA and YSYEKL. Trimming removed 4 bases from V and 2 bases from J, with 8 bases in between. This CDR3 comprises 13 residues. In nucleotides, the CDR3 is TGCGCCAGCAGCCGAGGGTTGCAAGAGACCCAGTACTTC. Protein: CASSRGLQETQYF.

J is TRBJ2-5 and V is TRBV5-1, with 11 bases matching TRBD2. CDR1 and CDR2 (germline): SGHRS, YFSETQ. V was pared by 5 bases and J by 7 bases, with 10 bases of the junction left unmatched. This CDR3 spans 15 amino acids. Written as DNA, the CDR3 is TGCGCCAGCAGTCGCGGACTAGCGGGCGATGGGACCCAGTACTTC. Residues: CASSRGLAGDGTQYF.

In the case of this clone: At the DNA level, this CDR3 is encoded by other sequences in the same sample as well. This chain joins TRBV19 and TRBJ2-5; D might be TRBD1 (5 bases). Germline CDR1 is LNHDA and CDR2 is SQIVND (reference sequence). This CDR3 contains 13 residues. The V and J ends lost 3 bases and 1 base respectively, with 6 bases between them. The CDR3 region is CASSMQGQETQYF. The DNA of the CDR3 is TGTGCCAGTAGTATGCAGGGCCAAGAGACCCAGTACTTC.

The chain has TRBV12-5 and TRBJ2-1; unclear D gene. The CDR3 runs to 13 residues. Trimming cost V 3 bases and J 6 bases, with 9 bases left between them. Germline V gives CDR1 LGHNT, CDR2 FRNRAP. CDR3 amino acids: CASGFTLFNEQFF. The CDR3 bases are TGTGCTAGTGGTTTCACTCTGTTCAATGAGCAGTTCTTC.

Concerning this clone: The same CDR3 also results from other DNA sequences found in this sample. V and J are TRBV5-1 and TRBJ2-1, with D possibly matching TRBD2 (5 bases). Trimming cost V 0 bases and J 4 bases, with 11 bases left between them. The germline V gene encodes CDR1 SGHRS and CDR2 YFSETQ. The CDR3 has 15 residues. The DNA of the CDR3 is TGCGCCAGCAGCTTGGTGGGAGCATTGTACAATGAGCAGTTCTTC. Translation: CASSLVGALYNEQFF.

The chain uses TRBV5-1 and TRBJ1-1; D not certain. Germline V gene lookup returns CDR1 SGHRS and CDR2 YFSETQ. Trimming removed 5 bases from V and 1 base from J, with 9 bases in between. This CDR3 region has 13 residues. The CDR3: CASSEAGNTEAFF. The CDR3 region has the DNA TGCGCCAGCAGTGAAGCCGGGAACACTGAAGCTTTCTTT.

The chain couples TRBV10-1 to TRBJ2-7; 7 bases fit TRBD1. The CDR3 is 14 residues long. Germline V lookup: CDR1 WNHNN, CDR2 SYGVQD (reference sequence). With V trimmed by 6 bases and J by 5 bases, 10 bases remained unmatched. The CDR3 here is CASSATGKRNEQYF. DNA of the CDR3: TGCGCCAGCAGCGCGACAGGGAAACGGAACGAGCAGTACTTC.

The chain carries TRBV11-2 and TRBJ2-2; 8 bases fit TRBD1. Germline CDR1 and CDR2: SGHAT and FQNNGV. The CDR3 spans 17 residues. With V trimmed by 5 bases and J by 1 base, 9 bases remained unmatched. The CDR3: CASSRSNRGENTGELFF. In DNA form, the CDR3 reads TGTGCCAGCAGCCGTTCTAACAGGGGGGAGAACACCGGGGAGCTGTTTTTT. Looking up the rest from reference TRBV11-2 and TRBJ2-2 gives the full variable domain: EAGVAQSPRYKIIEKRQSVAFWCNPISGHATLYWYQQILGQGPKLLIQFQNNGVVDDSQLPKDRFSAERLKGVDSTLKIQPAKLEDSAVYLCASSRSNRGENTGELFFGEGSRLTVL.

The V call is TRBV5-1, the J call TRBJ2-5, with D perhaps TRBD2 (6 bases). Trimming took 5 bases from V and 1 from J, leaving 9 bases between them. The germline V gene encodes CDR1 SGHRS and CDR2 YFSETQ. The CDR3 is 13 residues long. The CDR3 DNA follows: TGCGCCAGCAGAGGTAGCGGCCAAGAGACCCAGTACTTC. Translating it yields CASRGSGQETQYF.

This chain links TRBV20-1 with TRBJ1-4; D ambiguous. This CDR3 is 11 amino acids long. V gave up 5 bases and J gave up 4 bases, with 5 bases separating them. Per germline, CDR1 DFQATT and CDR2 SNEGSKA (reference sequence). In DNA form, the CDR3 reads TGCAGTGCTGCAATTAATGAAAAACTGTTTTTT. Translation: CSAAINEKLFF.

The chain joins TRBV6-5 to TRBJ2-3; D gene unclear. V was cut by 4 bases and J by 2 bases, with 16 bases left in between. The CDR3 has 16 residues. In germline, CDR1 is MNHEY, CDR2 SVGAGI. As DNA, the CDR3 is TGTGCCAGCAGTTCAAGGACCCATTCAGCCACAGATACGCAGTATTTT. Translated, it gives CASSSRTHSATDTQYF.

This chain joins TRBV4-3 and TRBJ2-3, with TRBD2 matching over 8 bases. Germline V gene lookup returns CDR1 LGHNA and CDR2 YSLEER. The trim removed 2 bases at V and 5 bases at J, leaving 9 bases unmatched. This CDR3 is built from 16 residues. CDR3 bases: TGCGCCAGCAGCCAATCTAGGGCGGGGGGAGTAGATACGCAGTATTTT. The encoded protein is CASSQSRAGGVDTQYF.

The chain joins TRBV28 to TRBJ2-3; no clear D gene. Germline loops: CDR1 MDHEN, CDR2 SYDVKM. V was shortened by 3 bases and J by 3 bases, with 16 bases between the two germline ends. This CDR3 has 16 residues. CDR3 in amino acids: CASSFYSPFETDTQYF. The CDR3 coding sequence is TGTGCCAGCAGTTTCTATAGCCCTTTTGAGACAGATACGCAGTATTTT.

The chain is built from TRBV5-1 and TRBJ1-1; possibly TRBD1 for D (5 bases). This CDR3 contains 14 residues. Per germline, CDR1 SGHRS and CDR2 YFSETQ. The V and J ends lost 2 bases and 1 base respectively, with 9 bases between them. The CDR3 region is CASSFWTSNTEAFF. Written as DNA, the CDR3 is TGCGCCAGCAGCTTTTGGACATCGAACACTGAAGCTTTCTTT.

This clone has a single count. V and J are TRBV7-2 and TRBJ2-1, with 7 bases that match TRBD2. Germline V lookup: CDR1 SGHTA, CDR2 FQGNSA. The CDR3 is 17 amino acids. Trimming at V came to 1 base and at J to 4 bases, leaving 10 bases not matched to a gene. In DNA form, the CDR3 reads TGTGCCAGCAGCTTAGTACTTCTAGCGGCTCAATACAATGAGCAGTTCTTC. Translated, it gives CASSLVLLAAQYNEQFF.

The CDR3 DNA reads TGTGCCAGCAGTTACCCGGGGGCCGGGGGAACCGGGGAGCTGTTTTTT. This encodes CASSYPGAGGTGELFF. The chain recombines TRBV25-1 with TRBJ2-2, with D perhaps assigned TRBD1 or TRBD2 (6 bases each). Germline loops: CDR1 MGHDK, CDR2 SYGVNS. Trimming removed 5 bases from V and 5 bases from J, with 18 bases in between. This CDR3 is built from 16 residues. The full variable domain, rest sourced from reference TRBV25-1 and TRBJ2-2, is EADIYQTPRYLVIGTGKKITLECSQTMGHDKMYWYQQDPGMELHLIHYSYGVNSTEKGDLSSESTVSRIRTEHFPLTLESARPSHTSQYLCASSYPGAGGTGELFFGEGSRLTVL.

This chain connects TRBV2 to TRBJ2-5; D remains unclear. Trimming left V 7 bases short and J 1 base short, with 10 bases between. CDR1 and CDR2 from the germline V gene are SNHLY and FYNNEI. CDR3 size: 13 residues. This CDR3 is CASTPLVQETQYF. CDR3 bases: TGTGCCAGCACACCGCTTGTCCAAGAGACCCAGTACTTC.

The V and J genes are TRBV6-5 and TRBJ2-1, with D tentatively TRBD1 (5 bases). Germline values: CDR1 MNHEY, CDR2 SVGAGI. This CDR3 contains 14 residues. V was shortened by 5 bases and J by 4 bases, with 12 bases between the two germline ends. The CDR3: CASSRGHPYNEQFF. The CDR3 nucleotides are TGTGCCAGCAGTCGAGGACATCCTTACAATGAGCAGTTCTTC.

The chain links TRBV11-2 to TRBJ2-1; D is unclear. Germline V lookup: CDR1 SGHAT, CDR2 FQNNGV. V dropped 0 bases and J dropped 14 bases, with 17 bases sitting between them. The CDR3 has 14 amino acids. CDR3 residues: CASSLDSSVLVKFF. The CDR3 coding sequence is TGTGCCAGCAGCTTAGATTCCAGCGTCCTCGTTAAGTTCTTC.

The chain joins TRBV5-4 to TRBJ1-1; perhaps TRBD1 as D (6 bases). The V gene's germline CDR1 is SGHNT and CDR2 YYREEE (reference sequence). There are 13 residues in the CDR3. The V end was cut by 3 bases, the J end by 6 bases, with 12 bases between. For the CDR3, the DNA is TGTGCCAGCAGCTATCAGGGGCGCCCTGAAGCTTTCTTT. It is translated as CASSYQGRPEAFF.

The rearrangement links TRBV19 to TRBJ2-7; D remains unclear. CDR1 is LNHDA, CDR2 SQIVND, per germline (reference sequence). The CDR3 totals 14 residues. V lost 7 bases and J lost 5, with 18 bases in between. The CDR3 region is CASNTWANQDEQYF. The CDR3 DNA is TGTGCCAGTAATACATGGGCCAACCAAGACGAGCAGTACTTC.